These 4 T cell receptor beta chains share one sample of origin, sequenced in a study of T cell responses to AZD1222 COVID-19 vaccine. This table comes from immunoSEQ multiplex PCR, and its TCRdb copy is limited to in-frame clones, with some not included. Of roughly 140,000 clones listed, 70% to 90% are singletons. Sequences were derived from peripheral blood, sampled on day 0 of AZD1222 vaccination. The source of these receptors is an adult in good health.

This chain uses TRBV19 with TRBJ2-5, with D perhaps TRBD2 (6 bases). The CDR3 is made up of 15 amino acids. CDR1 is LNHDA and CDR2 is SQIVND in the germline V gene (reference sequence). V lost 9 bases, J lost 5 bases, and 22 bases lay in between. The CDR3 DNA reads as TGTGCCAGCAACACCGGAACGGGAGTATGGGAGACCCAGTACTTC. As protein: CASNTGTGVWETQYF. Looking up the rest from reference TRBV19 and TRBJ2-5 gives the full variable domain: DGGITQSPKYLFRKEGQNVTLSCEQNLNHDAMYWYRQDPGQGLRLIYYSQIVNDFQKGDIAEGYSVSREKKESFPLTVTSAQKNPTAFYLCASNTGTGVWETQYFGPGTRLLVL.

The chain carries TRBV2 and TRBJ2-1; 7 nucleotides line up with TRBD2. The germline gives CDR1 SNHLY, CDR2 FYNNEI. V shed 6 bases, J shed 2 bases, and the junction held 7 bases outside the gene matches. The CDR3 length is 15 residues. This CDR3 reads CASSRLAAAYNEQFF. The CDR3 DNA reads TGTGCCAGCAGCCGCCTAGCGGCGGCCTACAATGAGCAGTTCTTC.

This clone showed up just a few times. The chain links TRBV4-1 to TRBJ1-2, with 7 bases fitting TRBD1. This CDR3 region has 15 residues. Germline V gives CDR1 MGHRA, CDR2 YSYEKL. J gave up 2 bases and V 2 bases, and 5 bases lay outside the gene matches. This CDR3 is CASSQTGTENYGYTF. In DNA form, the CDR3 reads TGCGCCAGCAGCCAAACCGGGACAGAAAACTATGGCTACACCTTC.

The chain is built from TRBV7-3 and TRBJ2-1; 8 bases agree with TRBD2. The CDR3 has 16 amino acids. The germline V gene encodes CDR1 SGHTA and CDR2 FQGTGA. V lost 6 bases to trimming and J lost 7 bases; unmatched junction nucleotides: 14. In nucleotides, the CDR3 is TGTGCCAGCAGGTATCCCGGCGGGAGGTCCGGGAATGAGCAGTTCTTC. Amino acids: CASRYPGGRSGNEQFF.